The clone carrying this TCR beta chain turned up a few times. Its antigen is unknown. The source of the sample is a study of response to subunit inactivated influenza vaccine. Broader study findings: Authors suggested each seasonal influenza vaccination recruits few new T cells.

The V gene's germline CDR1 is LGHNA and CDR2 YSLEER. This CDR3 spans 14 amino acids. Between the trimmed V and J ends, which lost 4 bases and 6 bases, there was a span of 12 bases. Each CDR3 protein gets one entry after TCRdb re-called the RT-PCR reads with MiXCR. The sample yields under 800,000 distinct CDR3 sequences, about 14% seen once. This clonotype was obtained from a man aged 50 or older who received an inactivated influenza vaccine. The chain is built from TRBV4-3 and TRBJ2-2; perhaps TRBD2 as D (6 bases). The sample here was PBMCs from blood, taken less than 15 days before vaccination. The CDR3 here is CASSRAPGAGELFF. CDR3 nucleotides: TGCGCCAGCAGCCGGGCCCCGGGGGCCGGGGAGCTGTTTTTT.